This is a list of T cell receptor beta chains from one sample in a study of cytotoxic CD8 clonotypes in ibrutinib-treated CLL. Sequenced by immunoSEQ multiplex PCR; TCRdb stores in-frame clones only, minus some. The sample shows about 120,000 clones, 45% to 65% of them seen only once. Sample: PBMCs, taken after 24 months of ibrutinib treatment. These receptors all stem from a human donor with chronic lymphocytic leukemia. Both conserved end residues are trimmed from each CDR3.

CDR3aa: SAHFGEAF; v_gene: TRBV20-1
CDR3aa: GIRLITQSRANVLT; v_gene: TRBV8-2
CDR3aa: ASNAGAAYGYT; v_gene: TRBV2
CDR3aa: ASSLTYEQY; v_gene: TRBV10-2
CDR3aa: ASSPMGDNEQY; v_gene: TRBV25-1
CDR3aa: ASSPRGGFSYEQY; v_gene: TRBV5-1
CDR3aa: ASSFQGYSYEQY; v_gene: TRBV5-6
CDR3aa: ASSLSARQNTGELF; v_gene: TRBV7-3
CDR3aa: ASSSGSYNSPLH; v_gene: TRBV6-4
CDR3aa: ASGQGTSGGNEQF; v_gene: TRBV10-2
CDR3aa: ASKGQGAQEQY; v_gene: TRBV12-5
CDR3aa: ASSPAGYNEQF; v_gene: TRBV9
CDR3aa: ASSSIGRDNYGYT; v_gene: TRBV9
CDR3aa: AWSRASTGELF; v_gene: TRBV30
CDR3aa: ASSESYRSETQY; v_gene: TRBV6-1
CDR3aa: ASSPGPGEPSYEQY; v_gene: TRBV11-3
CDR3aa: ASSRPGSEQY; v_gene: TRBV7-9
CDR3aa: ASSQVGQPQH; v_gene: TRBV7-6
CDR3aa: ASSHGTTSNSPLH; v_gene: TRBV6-5
CDR3aa: ASSSGSGANVLT; v_gene: TRBV6-5
CDR3aa: ASSTGPDTQY; v_gene: TRBV5-4
CDR3aa: ASSQRGSEQF; v_gene: TRBV7-2
CDR3aa: AVGGMGDSPLH; v_gene: TRBV30
CDR3aa: ASSGTSGGRDEQF; v_gene: TRBV5-4
CDR3aa: ASSPQGGNTEAF; v_gene: TRBV5-4
CDR3aa: ATQSASLSTDTQY; v_gene: TRBV25-1
CDR3aa: ASNRGASNEKLF; v_gene: TRBV7-9
CDR3aa: ASSLAGEGVSHGYT; v_gene: TRBV5-4
CDR3aa: ATSRDRQGDNEQF; v_gene: TRBV15
CDR3aa: ASSQIAAADTQY; v_gene: TRBV25-1
CDR3aa: ASSFQASGVTDTQY; v_gene: TRBV27
CDR3aa: SVGRRQDYGYT; v_gene: TRBV29-1